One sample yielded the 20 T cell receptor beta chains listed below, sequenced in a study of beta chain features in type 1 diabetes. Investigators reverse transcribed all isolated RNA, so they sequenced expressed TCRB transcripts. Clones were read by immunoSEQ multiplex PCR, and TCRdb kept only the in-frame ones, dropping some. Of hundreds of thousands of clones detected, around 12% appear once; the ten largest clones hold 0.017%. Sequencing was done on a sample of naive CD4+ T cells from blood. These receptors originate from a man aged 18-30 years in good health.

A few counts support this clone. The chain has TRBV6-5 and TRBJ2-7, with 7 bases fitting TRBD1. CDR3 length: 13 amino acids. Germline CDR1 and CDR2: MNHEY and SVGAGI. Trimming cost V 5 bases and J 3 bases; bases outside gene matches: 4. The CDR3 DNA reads TGTGCCAGCAGTAGGACAGGACTCTACGAGCAGTACTTC. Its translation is CASSRTGLYEQYF.

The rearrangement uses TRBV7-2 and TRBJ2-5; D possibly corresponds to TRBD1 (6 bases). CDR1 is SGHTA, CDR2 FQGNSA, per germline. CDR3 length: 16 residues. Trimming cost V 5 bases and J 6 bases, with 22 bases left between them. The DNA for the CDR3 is TGTGCCAGCAGCCCGAGACAACCAGGGGAGATGAAGACCCAGTACTTC. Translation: CASSPRQPGEMKTQYF.

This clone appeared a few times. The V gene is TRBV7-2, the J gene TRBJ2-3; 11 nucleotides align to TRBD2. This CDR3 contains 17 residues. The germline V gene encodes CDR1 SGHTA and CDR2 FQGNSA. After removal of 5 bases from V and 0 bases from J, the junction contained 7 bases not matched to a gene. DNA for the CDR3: TGTGCCAGCAGCCAAATAGCGGGGGGGCTTAGCACAGATACGCAGTATTTT. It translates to CASSQIAGGLSTDTQYF.

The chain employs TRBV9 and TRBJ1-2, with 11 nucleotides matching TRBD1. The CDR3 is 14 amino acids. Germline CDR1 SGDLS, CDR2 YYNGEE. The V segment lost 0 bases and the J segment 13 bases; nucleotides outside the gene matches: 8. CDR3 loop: CASSVALADRGLTF. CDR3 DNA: TGTGCCAGCAGCGTAGCTTTAGCGGACAGGGGGCTCACCTTC.

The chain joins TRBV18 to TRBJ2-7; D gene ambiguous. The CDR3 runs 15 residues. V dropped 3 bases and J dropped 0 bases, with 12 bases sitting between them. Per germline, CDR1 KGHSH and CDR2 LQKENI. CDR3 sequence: CASSPQPGSSYEQYF. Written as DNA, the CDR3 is TGTGCCAGCTCACCGCAACCAGGCAGCTCCTACGAGCAGTACTTC.

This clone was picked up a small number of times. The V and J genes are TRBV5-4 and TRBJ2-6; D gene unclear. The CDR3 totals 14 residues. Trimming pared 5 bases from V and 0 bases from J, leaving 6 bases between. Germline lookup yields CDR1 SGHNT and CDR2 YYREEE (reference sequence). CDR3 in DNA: TGTGCCAGCAGTTCTCGCTCTGGGGCCAACGTCCTGACTTTC. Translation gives CASSSRSGANVLTF.

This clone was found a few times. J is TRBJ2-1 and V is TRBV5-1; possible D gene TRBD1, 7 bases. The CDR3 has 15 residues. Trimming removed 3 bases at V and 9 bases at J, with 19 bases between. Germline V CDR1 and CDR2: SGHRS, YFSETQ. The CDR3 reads CASSWEEGASSEQFF. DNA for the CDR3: TGCGCCAGCAGCTGGGAGGAGGGGGCGTCAAGTGAGCAGTTCTTC.

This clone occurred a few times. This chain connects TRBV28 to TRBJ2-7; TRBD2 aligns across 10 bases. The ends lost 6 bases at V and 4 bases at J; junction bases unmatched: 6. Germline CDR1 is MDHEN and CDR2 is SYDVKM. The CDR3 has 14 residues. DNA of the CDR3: TGTGCCAGCAGGGAAAGCGGGAGGGCTTACGAGCAGTACTTC. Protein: CASRESGRAYEQYF.

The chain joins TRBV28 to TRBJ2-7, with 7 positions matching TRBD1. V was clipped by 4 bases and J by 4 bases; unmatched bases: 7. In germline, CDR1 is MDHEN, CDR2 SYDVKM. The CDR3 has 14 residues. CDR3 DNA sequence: TGTGCCAGCAGTTCGACAGGGACAGTTTACGAGCAGTACTTC. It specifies CASSSTGTVYEQYF. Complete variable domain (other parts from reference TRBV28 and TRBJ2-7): DVKVTQSSRYLVKRTGEKVFLECVQDMDHENMFWYRQDPGLGLRLIYFSYDVKMKEKGDIPEGYSVSREKKERFSLILESASTNQTSMYLCASSSTGTVYEQYFGPGTRLTVT.

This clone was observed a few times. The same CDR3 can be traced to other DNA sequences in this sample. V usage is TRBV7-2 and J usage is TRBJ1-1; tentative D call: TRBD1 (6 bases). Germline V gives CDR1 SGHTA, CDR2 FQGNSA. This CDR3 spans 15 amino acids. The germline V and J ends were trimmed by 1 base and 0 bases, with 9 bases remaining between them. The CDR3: CASSLVQGMNTEAFF. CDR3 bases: TGTGCCAGCAGCTTAGTGCAGGGGATGAACACTGAAGCTTTCTTT.

Here the CDR3 DNA reads TGCGCCAGCAGCTTGGGTCGGGGGGGCTACACAGATACGCAGTATTTT. Amino acids: CASSLGRGGYTDTQYF. The genes are TRBV5-1 and TRBJ2-3, with 8 positions matching TRBD2. Germline V CDR1 and CDR2: SGHRS, YFSETQ. Trimming at V came to 0 bases and at J to 2 bases, leaving 5 bases not matched to a gene. The CDR3 has 16 residues.

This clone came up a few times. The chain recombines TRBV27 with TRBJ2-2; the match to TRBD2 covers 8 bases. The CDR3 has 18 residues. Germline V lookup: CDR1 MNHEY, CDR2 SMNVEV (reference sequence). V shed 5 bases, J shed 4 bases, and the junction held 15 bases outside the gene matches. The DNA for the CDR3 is TGTGCCAGCAGTCCCGACAATAGCGGGGTCGTGGGCACCGGGGAGCTGTTTTTT. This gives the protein CASSPDNSGVVGTGELFF.

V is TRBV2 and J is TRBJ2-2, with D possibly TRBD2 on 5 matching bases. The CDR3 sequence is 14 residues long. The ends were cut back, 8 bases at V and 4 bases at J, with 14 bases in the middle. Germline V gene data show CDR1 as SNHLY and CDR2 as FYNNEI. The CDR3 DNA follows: TGTGCCAGCCGAAGCCCGAGGGTCACCGGGGAGCTGTTTTTT. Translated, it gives CASRSPRVTGELFF.

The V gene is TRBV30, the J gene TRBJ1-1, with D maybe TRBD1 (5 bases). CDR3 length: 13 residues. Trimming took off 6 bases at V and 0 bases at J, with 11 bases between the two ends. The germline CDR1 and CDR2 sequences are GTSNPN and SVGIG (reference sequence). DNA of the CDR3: TGTGCCTGCGCGACAGACTTGAACACTGAAGCTTTCTTT. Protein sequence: CACATDLNTEAFF.

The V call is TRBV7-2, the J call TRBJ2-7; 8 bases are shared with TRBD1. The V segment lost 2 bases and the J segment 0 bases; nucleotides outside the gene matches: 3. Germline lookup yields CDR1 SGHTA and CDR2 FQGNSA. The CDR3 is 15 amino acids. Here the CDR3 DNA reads TGTGCCAGCAGCTTATGGGACAGGACCTCCTACGAGCAGTACTTC. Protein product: CASSLWDRTSYEQYF.

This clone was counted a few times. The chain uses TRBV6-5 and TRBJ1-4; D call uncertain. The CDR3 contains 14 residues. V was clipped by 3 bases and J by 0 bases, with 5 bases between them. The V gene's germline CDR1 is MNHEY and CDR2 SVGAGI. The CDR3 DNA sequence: TGTGCCAGCAGTTATTCCTCAACTAATGAAAAACTGTTTTTT. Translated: CASSYSSTNEKLFF.

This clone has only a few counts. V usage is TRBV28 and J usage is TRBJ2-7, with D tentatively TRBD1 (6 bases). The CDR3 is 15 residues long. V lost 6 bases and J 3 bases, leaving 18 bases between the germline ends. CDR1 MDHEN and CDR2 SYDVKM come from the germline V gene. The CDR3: CASRRWGQGNYEQYF. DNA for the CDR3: TGTGCCAGCAGGCGCTGGGGGCAGGGGAACTACGAGCAGTACTTC.

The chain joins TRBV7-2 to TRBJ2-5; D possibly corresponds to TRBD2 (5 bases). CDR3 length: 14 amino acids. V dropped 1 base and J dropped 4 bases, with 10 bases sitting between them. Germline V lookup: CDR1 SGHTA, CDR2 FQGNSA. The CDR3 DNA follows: TGTGCCAGCAGCTTAGGGCTGCGGGCAGAGACCCAGTACTTC. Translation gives CASSLGLRAETQYF.

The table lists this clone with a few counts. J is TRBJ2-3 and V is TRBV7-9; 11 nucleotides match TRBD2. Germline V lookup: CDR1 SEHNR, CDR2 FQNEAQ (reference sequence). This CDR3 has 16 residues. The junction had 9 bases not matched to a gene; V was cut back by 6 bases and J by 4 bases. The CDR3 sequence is CASSLVAGGPADTQYF. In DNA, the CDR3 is TGTGCCAGCAGTTTGGTAGCGGGAGGGCCGGCAGATACGCAGTATTTT.

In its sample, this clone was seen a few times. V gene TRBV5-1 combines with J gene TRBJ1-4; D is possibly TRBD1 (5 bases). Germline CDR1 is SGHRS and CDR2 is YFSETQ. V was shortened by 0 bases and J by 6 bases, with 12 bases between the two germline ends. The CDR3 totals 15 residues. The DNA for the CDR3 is TGCGCCAGCAGCTTGGATCCGGGGGAAGATGAAAAACTGTTTTTT. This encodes CASSLDPGEDEKLFF.